Below are 21 T cell receptor beta chains sequenced from a single sample in a study of T cell responses to AZD1222 COVID-19 vaccine. Measured with immunoSEQ multiplex PCR; TCRdb has only the in-frame clones, and not every one. The repertoire holds tens of thousands of clones, with approximately 89% as singletons. This specimen consisted of peripheral blood, obtained 28 days after the second AZD1222 dose. These receptors were taken from an adult who received the AZD1222 COVID-19 vaccine.

The chain links TRBV7-9 to TRBJ2-1; TRBD1 matches at 12 bases. Looked up from germline, CDR1 is SEHNR and CDR2 is FQNEAQ (reference sequence). This CDR3 comprises 15 residues. V gave up 5 bases and J gave up 5 bases; unmatched junction bases: 4. CDR3 sequence reads: CASSGTGGSHNEQFF. The DNA of the CDR3 is TGTGCCAGCAGCGGGACAGGGGGCAGTCACAATGAGCAGTTCTTC. Drawing the rest from reference TRBV7-9 and TRBJ2-1, the complete variable domain is DTGVSQNPRHKITKRGQNVTFRCDPISEHNRLYWYRQTLGQGPEFLTYFQNEAQLEKSRLLSDRFSAERPKGSFSTLEIQRTEQGDSAMYLCASSGTGGSHNEQFFGPGTRLTVL.

V and J are TRBV9 and TRBJ2-7, with a tentative D call TRBD1 (5 bases). Germline-derived CDR1 and CDR2 are SGDLS and YYNGEE. The CDR3 sequence is 13 residues long. Trimming removed 0 bases from V and 9 bases from J, with 13 bases in between. The CDR3 reads CASSVEVGVGQYF. CDR3 nucleotides: TGTGCCAGCAGCGTAGAGGTAGGGGTCGGGCAGTACTTC.

In DNA form, the CDR3 reads TGCGCCAGCAGCCAGGGCCCAGGGGACTATGGCTACACCTTC. Amino acids: CASSQGPGDYGYTF. The chain employs TRBV4-3 and TRBJ1-2, with a tentative D call TRBD1 (6 bases). V was trimmed by 3 bases and J by 3 bases, leaving 11 bases between them. Germline-derived CDR1 and CDR2 are LGHNA and YSLEER. The CDR3 is made up of 14 amino acids.

V usage is TRBV10-3 and J usage is TRBJ2-1, with 9 bases identical to TRBD2. Germline CDR1 reads ENHRY; CDR2 reads SYGVKD. Germline trimming cut 0 bases from V and 5 bases from J; bases unmatched to any gene: 8. The CDR3 runs to 17 residues. The CDR3 region has the DNA TGTGCCATCAGTGAGTCGAGGGCTAGCGGGGACCACAATGAGCAGTTCTTC. Translated, it gives CAISESRASGDHNEQFF.

The rearrangement joins TRBV7-2 to TRBJ2-5, with TRBD1 matching 8 bases. The CDR3 length is 15 residues. CDR1 is SGHTA and CDR2 is FQGNSA in the germline V gene. V lost 7 bases to trimming and J lost 2 bases; unmatched junction nucleotides: 9. Here the CDR3 reads CASTDGDRLQETQYF. The DNA for the CDR3 is TGTGCCAGCACCGACGGGGACAGGCTACAAGAGACCCAGTACTTC.

The J gene is TRBJ2-7, the V gene TRBV6-6, with unresolved D. The CDR3 has 14 amino acids. V was cut by 0 bases and J by 3 bases, with 9 bases left in between. Germline V gives CDR1 MNHNY, CDR2 SVGAGI (reference sequence). CDR3 coding DNA: TGTGCCAGCAGTTACTCCCAGAAGGACTACGAGCAGTACGTC. Protein sequence: CASSYSQKDYEQYV.

The rearrangement joins TRBV20-1 to TRBJ1-3, with D hard to call. V was trimmed by 3 bases and J by 5 bases, leaving 5 bases between them. The CDR3 extends over 11 amino acids. CDR1 is DFQATT, CDR2 SNEGSKA, per germline (reference sequence). CDR3: CSASFRNTIYF. CDR3 sequence (DNA): TGCAGTGCTAGTTTTCGAAACACCATATATTTT.

The chain couples TRBV27 to TRBJ2-7, with 9 bases that match TRBD1. CDR1 MNHEY and CDR2 SMNVEV come from the germline V gene (reference sequence). This CDR3 comprises 15 residues. V lost 6 bases, J lost 0 bases, and 6 bases stayed unmatched. CDR3 protein: CASRLGTGSSYEQYF. CDR3 sequence (DNA): TGTGCCAGCAGACTAGGGACAGGGAGCTCCTACGAGCAGTACTTC.

In this sample, this clone turned up once. This CDR3 is also generated by other DNA sequences in the sample. The chain recombines TRBV27 with TRBJ1-5; a weak D match, TRBD1 (5 bases). The V gene lost 2 bases and the J gene lost 0 bases, with 5 bases spanning the gap. The CDR3 is made up of 14 amino acids. Per germline, CDR1 MNHEY and CDR2 SMNVEV (reference sequence). Written as DNA, the CDR3 is TGTGCCAGCAGTTTAGGGGGTAGCAATCAGCCCCAGCATTTT. Translating it yields CASSLGGSNQPQHF.

The chain employs TRBV10-3 and TRBJ2-4; 8 bases agree with TRBD1. Germline lookup yields CDR1 ENHRY and CDR2 SYGVKD. The CDR3 has 15 residues. The junction had 11 bases not matched to a gene; V was cut back by 10 bases and J by 3 bases. CDR3 sequence reads: CATSTGGFSKNIQYF. The CDR3 DNA reads as TGTGCCACGTCAACAGGGGGATTTAGCAAAAACATTCAGTACTTC.

This clone was counted only a few times. This chain links TRBV7-9 with TRBJ1-6; a weak D match, TRBD1 (6 bases). V was shortened by 5 bases and J by 1 base, with 9 bases between the two germline ends. Germline V gene lookup returns CDR1 SEHNR and CDR2 FQNEAQ (reference sequence). The CDR3 consists of 15 residues. The DNA for the CDR3 is TGTGCCAGCAGCCGACAGGTATCCTATAATTCACCCCTCCACTTT. It specifies CASSRQVSYNSPLHF.

The chain employs TRBV7-3 and TRBJ1-1, with 9 bases aligning to TRBD1. Germline lookup yields CDR1 SGHTA and CDR2 FQGTGA. With 4 bases clipped from V and 4 bases from J, the junction kept 4 bases outside the gene matches. The CDR3 runs 14 residues. The CDR3 bases are TGTGCCAGCAGCTCGGGACAGGGAACCACTGAAGCTTTCTTT. It encodes CASSSGQGTTEAFF.

V is TRBV28 and J is TRBJ2-3, with 8 bases matching TRBD2. V lost 0 bases to trimming and J lost 4 bases; unmatched junction nucleotides: 0. Looked up from germline, CDR1 is MDHEN and CDR2 is SYDVKM. CDR3 length: 14 residues. The CDR3 DNA reads as TGTGCCAGCAGTTTATGGCGGGGGGCAGATACGCAGTATTTT. The encoded protein is CASSLWRGADTQYF.

This clone occurred a few times. In nucleotides, the CDR3 is TGTGCCAGCAGCCAAGATCGTAATAGCGGGGACCCTAAATACTTC. Translated: CASSQDRNSGDPKYF. This chain uses TRBV4-2 with TRBJ2-7; 8 bases are shared with TRBD2. The CDR3 runs to 15 residues. Unmatched junction bases numbered 14, after V lost 0 bases and J lost 13 bases. Germline-derived CDR1 and CDR2 are LGHNA and YNFKEQ.

The chain is built from TRBV27 and TRBJ2-3; TRBD1 or TRBD2 may be the D gene (7 bases each). The length of the CDR3 is 20 residues. Between the trimmed V and J ends, which lost 5 bases and 6 bases, there was a span of 33 bases. Germline V gene lookup returns CDR1 MNHEY and CDR2 SMNVEV (reference sequence). DNA of the CDR3: TGTGCCAGCAGTGGGAGGGGACAGCGAAACGGAATAACTAGCCTTGATACGCAGTATTTT. It codes for CASSGRGQRNGITSLDTQYF.

The chain recombines TRBV5-1 with TRBJ2-7, with D maybe TRBD1 (6 bases). V shed 4 bases and J shed 0 bases, with 8 bases lying between them. This CDR3 contains 13 residues. In germline, CDR1 is SGHRS, CDR2 YFSETQ. This chain's CDR3 is CASSGDNSYEQYF. In DNA form, the CDR3 reads TGCGCCAGCAGCGGGGACAACTCCTACGAGCAGTACTTC.

This clone was seen just once. This rearrangement joins TRBV19 to TRBJ1-2, with 9 bases identical to TRBD1. The V gene's germline CDR1 is LNHDA and CDR2 SQIVND (reference sequence). Trimming took 6 bases from V and 3 from J; bases not matched to a gene: 11. The CDR3 extends over 16 amino acids. CDR3 bases: TGTGCCAGTAGGGGGACAGGGTCCATCGTCGACTATGGCTACACCTTC. Translated, it gives CASRGTGSIVDYGYTF. Supplemented by reference TRBV19 and TRBJ1-2, the full variable domain reads DGGITQSPKYLFRKEGQNVTLSCEQNLNHDAMYWYRQDPGQGLRLIYYSQIVNDFQKGDIAEGYSVSREKKESFPLTVTSAQKNPTAFYLCASRGTGSIVDYGYTFGSGTRLTVV.

The rearrangement uses TRBV11-3 and TRBJ2-1; D is ambiguous. Trimming left V 5 bases short and J 15 bases short, with 20 bases between. CDR1 SGHNT and CDR2 YENEEA come from the germline V gene. CDR3 length equals 13 residues. The DNA of the CDR3 is TGTGCCAGCAGCCTCTCCCGATCCACTACACGGTTCTTC. Protein product: CASSLSRSTTRFF.

The V gene is TRBV15, the J gene TRBJ2-7; D not certain. The CDR3 has 15 amino acids. Deletions cut 0 bases from V and 7 bases from J, with 16 bases between. Germline V gene data show CDR1 as LNHNV and CDR2 as YYDKDF (reference sequence). Written as DNA, the CDR3 is TGTGCCACCAGCAGAGATGGTGGGGATACGCGGGAGCAGTACTTC. Encoded protein: CATSRDGGDTREQYF.

In its sample, this clone was seen a few times. Written as DNA, the CDR3 is TGTGCCAGCATGCCGGGGGGGAGCACTGAAGCTTTCTTT. Translation gives CASMPGGSTEAFF. This rearrangement joins TRBV27 to TRBJ1-1, with D perhaps matching TRBD1 (5 bases). There are 13 residues in the CDR3. V was cut by 7 bases and J by 4 bases, with 13 bases left in between. CDR1 is MNHEY, CDR2 SMNVEV, per germline (reference sequence).

This rearrangement joins TRBV12-5 to TRBJ1-1; D perhaps matches TRBD1 (6 bases). Germline V CDR1 and CDR2: LGHNT, FRNRAP. V was clipped by 8 bases and J by 4 bases, with 17 bases between them. The CDR3 spans 14 residues. This CDR3 reads CASTMTGTTTEAFF. In nucleotides, the CDR3 is TGTGCTAGTACCATGACCGGGACAACCACTGAAGCTTTCTTT.